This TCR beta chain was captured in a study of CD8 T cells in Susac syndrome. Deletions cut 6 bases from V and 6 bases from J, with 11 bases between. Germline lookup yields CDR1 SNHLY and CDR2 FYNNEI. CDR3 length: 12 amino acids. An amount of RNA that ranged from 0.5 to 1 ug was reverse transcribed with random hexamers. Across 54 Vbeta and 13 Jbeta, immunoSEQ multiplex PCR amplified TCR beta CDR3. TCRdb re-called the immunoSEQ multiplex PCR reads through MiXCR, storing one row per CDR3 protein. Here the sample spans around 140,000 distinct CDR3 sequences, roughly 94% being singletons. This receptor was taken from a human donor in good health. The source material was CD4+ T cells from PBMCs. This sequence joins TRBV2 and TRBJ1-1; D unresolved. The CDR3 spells CASRTVTPEAFF. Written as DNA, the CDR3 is TGTGCCAGCAGGACGGTGACCCCTGAAGCTTTCTTT.